This passage covers 12 T cell receptor beta chains from one sample sequenced in a study of early T cells in non-severe SARS-CoV-2 infection. A single record per CDR3 protein comes from TCRdb applying MiXCR to the 5' RACE reads. The sample contains tens of thousands of distinct CDR3 sequences, around 13% of which appear only once. Sequenced sample: whole blood. Every receptor here comes from an adult who was a healthcare worker with PCR-confirmed SARS-CoV-2 infection or an uninfected control (not recorded which).

The CDR3 DNA sequence: TGTGCCAGCAGCTTAGCGACTAGCGGGGAACAAGATACGCAGTATTTT. This encodes CASSLATSGEQDTQYF. V gene TRBV7-9 combines with J gene TRBJ2-3; 11 nucleotides line up with TRBD2. V was clipped by 0 bases and J by 5 bases; unmatched bases: 4. The CDR3 totals 16 residues. Germline loops: CDR1 SEHNR, CDR2 FQNEAQ (reference sequence).

A few counts support this clonotype. Here the CDR3 reads CSVTRAVNTEAFF. The CDR3 region has the DNA TGCAGCGTCACCAGGGCTGTGAACACTGAAGCTTTCTTT. This chain links TRBV29-1 with TRBJ1-1; the D gene is possibly TRBD1 (5 bases). V lost 6 bases and J lost 0, with 11 bases in between. The V gene's germline CDR1 is SQVTM and CDR2 ANQGSEA. The CDR3 has 13 residues.

J is TRBJ2-3 and V is TRBV28, with 10 positions matching TRBD2. The CDR3 loop spans 15 amino acids. The trim removed 7 bases at V and 7 bases at J, leaving 11 bases unmatched. Germline CDR1 and CDR2: MDHEN and SYDVKM. The CDR3 DNA follows: TGTGCCAGCATCTTATCAGCGGGAGGGCACCATACGCAGTATTTT. It is translated as CASILSAGGHHTQYF. Filled out from reference TRBV28 and TRBJ2-3, the complete variable domain reads DVKVTQSSRYLVKRTGEKVFLECVQDMDHENMFWYRQDPGLGLRLIYFSYDVKMKEKGDIPEGYSVSREKKERFSLILESASTNQTSMYLCASILSAGGHHTQYFGPGTRLTVL.

The rearrangement links TRBV12-3 or TRBV12-4 to TRBJ2-2; no clear D. Trimming took 3 bases from V and 1 from J, leaving 9 bases between them. There are 15 residues in the CDR3. The CDR3 protein is CASSFLLENTGELFF. The DNA for the CDR3 is TGTGCCAGCAGTTTTCTTTTAGAGAACACCGGGGAGCTGTTTTTT.

V gene TRBV6-1 combines with J gene TRBJ2-4; D might be TRBD1 (6 bases). Trimming cost V 6 bases and J 6 bases, with 21 bases left between them. CDR3 length: 16 amino acids. Germline V lookup: CDR1 MNHNS, CDR2 SASEGT. In nucleotides, the CDR3 is TGTGCCAGCAGCCCCCGGACAGACCCTATCGCAAACATTCAGTACTTC. It encodes CASSPRTDPIANIQYF.

The sample holds many counts of this clonotype. The gene calls are TRBV5-6 and TRBJ2-1; D may be TRBD1 (5 bases). Germline CDR1 is SGHDT and CDR2 is YYEEEE. The CDR3 spans 14 residues. V lost 1 base and J lost 3, with 8 bases in between. DNA of the CDR3: TGTGCCAGCAGCTTGCCGGACAACTACAATGAGCAGTTCTTC. Its protein is CASSLPDNYNEQFF.

The chain employs TRBV12-3 or TRBV12-4 and TRBJ1-1; D unresolved. This CDR3 has 14 residues. V gave up 6 bases and J gave up 2 bases, with 13 bases separating them. The CDR3 loop reads CASSFGPVNTEAFF. The DNA of the CDR3 is TGTGCCAGCAGCTTCGGACCGGTCAACACTGAAGCTTTCTTT.

This clonotype was counted many times. The rearrangement uses TRBV20-1 and TRBJ1-1, with D perhaps TRBD1 (5 bases). CDR3 length: 11 residues. Germline CDR1 DFQATT, CDR2 SNEGSKA (reference sequence). This chain's CDR3 is CSARGNTEAFF. The CDR3 region has the DNA TGCAGCGCAAGGGGGAACACTGAAGCTTTCTTT.

The V gene is TRBV7-2, the J gene TRBJ2-7; D gene unclear. Trimming left V 3 bases short and J 3 bases short, with 9 bases between. The CDR3 is 13 residues long. The germline V gene has CDR1 SGHTA and CDR2 FQGNSA. The CDR3, as DNA: TGTGCCAGCAGCTTGGAACAGCGCTACGAGCAGTACTTC. Translating it yields CASSLEQRYEQYF.

This clonotype was recorded a few times. The V call is TRBV5-1, the J call TRBJ1-2; no definite D call. CDR1 is SGHRS, CDR2 YFSETQ, per germline. V was cut by 0 bases and J by 1 base, with 4 bases left in between. This CDR3 has 13 residues. The DNA of the CDR3 is TGCGCCAGCAGCTTGGAGGTTAACTATGGCTACACCTTC. Protein product: CASSLEVNYGYTF. Full variable domain (outside the CDR3, taken from reference TRBV5-1 and TRBJ1-2): KAGVTQTPRYLIKTRGQQVTLSCSPISGHRSVSWYQQTPGQGLQFLFEYFSETQRNKGNFPGRFSGRQFSNSRSEMNVSTLELGDSALYLCASSLEVNYGYTFGSGTRLTVV.

This clonotype turned up a few times. J is TRBJ1-1 and V is TRBV30; D ambiguous. Trimming cost V 0 bases and J 1 base, with 9 bases left between them. CDR1 and CDR2 (germline): GTSNPN, SVGIG (reference sequence). The CDR3 totals 14 residues. CDR3: CAWSVTPSNTEAFF. The CDR3 DNA reads TGTGCCTGGAGTGTAACCCCGTCGAACACTGAAGCTTTCTTT.

The rearrangement links TRBV29-1 to TRBJ2-7; possible D gene TRBD1, 5 bases. Trimming took 4 bases from V and 6 from J, leaving 10 bases between them. Looked up from germline, CDR1 is SQVTM and CDR2 is ANQGSEA. This CDR3 is built from 11 residues. The CDR3 is CSVVVQGEQYF. The CDR3 DNA sequence: TGCAGCGTTGTAGTCCAGGGCGAGCAGTACTTC.